This TCR beta chain was recorded in a study of T cell responses to AZD1222 COVID-19 vaccine. Study-wide results and limits: Clonal diversity was possibly underestimated, and white British individuals and females predominated among donors. Only a handful of AZD1222 recipients, several in all, had baseline seropositivity. Only after the peak T cell response were repertoires sampled.

In the case of this clone: Its antigen is undetermined.

With V trimmed by 7 bases and J by 5 bases, 14 bases remained unmatched. CDR1 is SNHLY, CDR2 FYNNEI, per germline. This CDR3 has 16 residues. Sequencing used immunoSEQ multiplex PCR; TCRdb keeps in-frame clones, though not all of them. Of about 130,000 clones detected, around 92% appear once; the ten largest clones hold roughly 2%. The specimen comprised peripheral blood, sampled on day 0 of AZD1222 vaccination. This chain connects TRBV2 to TRBJ2-5, with TRBD1 matching over 9 bases. The receptor's source is an adult in good health. CDR3 sequence: CASTRGQGGFGETQYF. CDR3 sequence (DNA): TGTGCCAGCACTAGGGGACAGGGCGGTTTTGGGGAGACCCAGTACTTC.